This record covers a single T cell receptor beta chain. Which antigen it targets is not known. At one of its ends the junction is not consistent with the germline gene, which may arise from a read error. The sample contains more than one DNA sequence encoding this CDR3. Library method: the immunoSEQ multiplex PCR assay. Qiagen DNeasy or QIAamp micro DNA kits were used to isolate DNA, and the Adaptive Biotechnology human TCRB sequencing kit was used to sequence TCRB. Sequencing of TCRB libraries was performed on an Illumina MiSeq. Regarding the original processing steps: The kit provider's software was used to analyze TCRB sequence data, and Fisher's exact test was used to test clonotype templates for tumor enrichment. TCRdb mirrors the immuneACCESS table, restricted to in-frame sequences. Some clones are absent from its copies; in checked studies, under half trace to an unresolved V gene, and the reason for the others is unknown. V and J calls and clone size are copied from that table; D and trimming were computed from the DNA. Recorded for this sample are about 4,800 clones; 74% of them occurred a single time. Clones ranked in the top ten supply roughly 15% of the sample.

The source of the sample is a study of CD4 T cells in lung cancer (dated by TCRdb to the late 2010s). General notes on the study: In the study, blood T cells of NSCLC patients were screened for responses to candidate mutation-encoded neoepitopes, and neoantigen-specific CD4+ T-cell clones and TCRs were isolated. Tumor and non-adjacent lung tissue were obtained from four patients undergoing curative-intent resections for stage I-III non-small cell lung cancer. Lung adenocarcinoma or squamous cell carcinoma was present in the resected patients, who were aged 60 to 69 at blood donation and were mostly former smokers. Treatments received by the patients before blood donation included platinum chemotherapy, and some patients received nivolumab or pembrolizumab. TCRB deep sequencing tracked the frequency of neoantigen-specific clonotypes in tumor resections, non-adjacent lung and cultured T-cell products. The paper's findings and limits, for the study overall: Some blood-derived responses might reflect in vitro priming of naive T cells or cross-reactivity rather than memory responses to the cancer.

The germline V gene specifies KGHSH as CDR1 and LQKENI as CDR2. The CDR3 contains 14 residues, cysteine and phenylalanine counted. Only CDR3 DNA is held: 42 bases, read in frame from base 1. This sequence originates from a man in his sixties with non-small cell lung cancer. The sequenced sample consisted of lung tumor tissue. Recombination joined TRBV18 with TRBJ1-1, with no reliable assignment of the D segment. The DNA is TGTGCCAGCTCACCAAGTAGCCAGAACACCGAAGCTTTCTTT. It encodes CASSPSSQNTEAFF.